In this sample, the clone carrying this T cell receptor beta chain turned up many times. This specimen comes from a study of breast tumors, draining lymph nodes, adjacent tissues. Each CDR3 protein is one row after TCRdb ran MiXCR on the multiplex PCR reads. The table lists tens of thousands of distinct CDR3 sequences, 36% of them singletons. The CDR3 is 18 amino acids. CDR1 and CDR2 (germline): DFQATT, SNEGSKA (reference sequence). Deletions cut 1 base from V and 7 bases from J, with 26 bases between. The sequenced material came from breast tumor tissue. This rearrangement joins TRBV20-1 to TRBJ2-1; TRBD2 might be the D (6 bases). The receptor was isolated from a female donor with breast cancer. Some clones in this sample may be carry-over from other donors' samples. CDR3 bases: TGCAGTGCTAGAGGGTCCCGGGGAGGTGGAGGGTTTGGGAATGAGCAGTTCTTC. This codes for CSARGSRGGGGFGNEQFF.